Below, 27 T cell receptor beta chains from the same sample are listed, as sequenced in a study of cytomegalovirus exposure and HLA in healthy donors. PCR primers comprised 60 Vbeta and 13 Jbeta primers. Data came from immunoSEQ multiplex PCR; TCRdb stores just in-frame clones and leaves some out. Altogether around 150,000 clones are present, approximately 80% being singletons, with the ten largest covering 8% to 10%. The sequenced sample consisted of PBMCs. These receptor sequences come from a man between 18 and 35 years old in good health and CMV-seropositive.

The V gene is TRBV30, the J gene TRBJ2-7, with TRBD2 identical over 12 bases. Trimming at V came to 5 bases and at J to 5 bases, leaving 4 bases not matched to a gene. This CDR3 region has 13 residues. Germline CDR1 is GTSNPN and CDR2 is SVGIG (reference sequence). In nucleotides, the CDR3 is TGTGCCTGGCGACTAGCGGGGGCCCACGAGCAGTACTTC. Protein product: CAWRLAGAHEQYF.

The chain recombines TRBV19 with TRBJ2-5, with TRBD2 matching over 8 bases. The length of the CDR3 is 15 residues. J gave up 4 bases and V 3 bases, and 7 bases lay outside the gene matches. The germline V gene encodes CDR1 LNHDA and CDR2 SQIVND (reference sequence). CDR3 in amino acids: CASSMGAGAIETQYF. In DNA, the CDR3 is TGTGCCAGTAGTATGGGAGCGGGAGCAATAGAGACCCAGTACTTC.

The chain's CDR3 is CASSRGTSGSPYEQYF. CDR3 in DNA: TGTGCCAGCAGCAGAGGGACTAGCGGGAGCCCCTACGAGCAGTACTTC. The chain carries TRBV21-1 and TRBJ2-7; the D call of TRBD2 is as the table states it, not checked on the DNA. TRBV21-1 is shown as a pseudogene. CDR3 length: 16 residues.

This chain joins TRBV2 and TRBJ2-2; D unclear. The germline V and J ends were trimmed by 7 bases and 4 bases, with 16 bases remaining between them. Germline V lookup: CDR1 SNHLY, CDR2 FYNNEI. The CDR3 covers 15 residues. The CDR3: CASNAVTSGTGELFF. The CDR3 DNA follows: TGTGCCAGCAACGCAGTTACCTCGGGCACCGGGGAGCTGTTTTTT.

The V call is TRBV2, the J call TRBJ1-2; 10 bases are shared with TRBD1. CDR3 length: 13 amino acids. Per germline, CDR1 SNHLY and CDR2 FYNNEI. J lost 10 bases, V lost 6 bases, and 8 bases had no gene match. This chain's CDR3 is CASSAGTGAPYTF. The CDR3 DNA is TGTGCCAGCAGCGCCGGGACAGGGGCTCCCTACACCTTC.

The CDR3: CASSTGTGGKKLFF. The CDR3 DNA reads as TGTGCCAGCAGTACCGGGACAGGGGGCAAAAAACTGTTTTTT. The chain uses TRBV27 and TRBJ1-4, with TRBD1 identical over 12 bases. V dropped 5 bases and J dropped 9; count of bases not matched to a gene: 4. The CDR3 covers 14 residues. Per germline, CDR1 MNHEY and CDR2 SMNVEV (reference sequence). Complete variable domain (other parts from reference TRBV27 and TRBJ1-4): EAQVTQNPRYLITVTGKKLTVTCSQNMNHEYMSWYRQDPGLGLRQIYYSMNVEVTDKGDVPEGYKVSRKEKRNFPLILESPSPNQTSLYFCASSTGTGGKKLFFGSGTQLSVL.

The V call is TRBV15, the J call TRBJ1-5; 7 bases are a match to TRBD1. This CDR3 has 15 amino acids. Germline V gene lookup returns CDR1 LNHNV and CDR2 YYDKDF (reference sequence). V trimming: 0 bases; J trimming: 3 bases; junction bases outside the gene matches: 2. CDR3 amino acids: CATSRDDRVNQPQHF. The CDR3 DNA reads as TGTGCCACCAGCAGAGACGACAGGGTCAATCAGCCCCAGCATTTT.

The CDR3 loop is CASSENRVVTEAFF. The CDR3 region has the DNA TGTGCCAGCAGCGAAAACAGGGTAGTAACTGAAGCTTTCTTT. J is TRBJ1-1 and V is TRBV2, with TRBD1 as a possible D gene (6 bases). Per the germline V gene, CDR1 is SNHLY and CDR2 is FYNNEI. Trimming took off 6 bases at V and 5 bases at J, with 16 bases between the two ends. The CDR3 sequence is 14 residues long.

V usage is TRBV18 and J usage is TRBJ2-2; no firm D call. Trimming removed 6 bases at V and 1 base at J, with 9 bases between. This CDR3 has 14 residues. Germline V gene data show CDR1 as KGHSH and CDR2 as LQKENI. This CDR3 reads CASSLGGNTGELFF. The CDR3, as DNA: TGTGCCAGCTCCCTAGGCGGGAACACCGGGGAGCTGTTTTTT. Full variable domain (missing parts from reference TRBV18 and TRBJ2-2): NAGVMQNPRHLVRRRGQEARLRCSPMKGHSHVYWYRQLPEEGLKFMVYLQKENIIDESGMPKERFSAEFPKEGPSILRIQQVVRGDSAAYFCASSLGGNTGELFFGEGSRLTVL.

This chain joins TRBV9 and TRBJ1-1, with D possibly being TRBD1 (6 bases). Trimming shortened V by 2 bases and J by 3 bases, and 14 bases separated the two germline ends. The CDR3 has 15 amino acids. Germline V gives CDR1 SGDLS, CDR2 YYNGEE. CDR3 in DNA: TGTGCCAGCAGCGTTTCAGGGGCGGATGACACTGAAGCTTTCTTT. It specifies CASSVSGADDTEAFF.

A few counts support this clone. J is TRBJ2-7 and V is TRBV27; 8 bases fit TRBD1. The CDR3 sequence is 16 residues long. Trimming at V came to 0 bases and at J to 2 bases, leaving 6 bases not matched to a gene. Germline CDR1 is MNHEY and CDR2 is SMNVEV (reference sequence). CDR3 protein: CASSLSLGTGPYEQYF. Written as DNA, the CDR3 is TGTGCCAGCAGTTTATCGCTAGGGACAGGACCCTACGAGCAGTACTTC.

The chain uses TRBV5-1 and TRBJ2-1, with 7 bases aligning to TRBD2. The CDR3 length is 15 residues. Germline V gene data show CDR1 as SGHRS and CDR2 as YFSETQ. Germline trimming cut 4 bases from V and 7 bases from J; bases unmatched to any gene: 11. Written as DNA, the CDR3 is TGCGCCAGCAGCGGGGCGGGAGAGATCTGGAATGAGCAGTTCTTC. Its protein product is CASSGAGEIWNEQFF.

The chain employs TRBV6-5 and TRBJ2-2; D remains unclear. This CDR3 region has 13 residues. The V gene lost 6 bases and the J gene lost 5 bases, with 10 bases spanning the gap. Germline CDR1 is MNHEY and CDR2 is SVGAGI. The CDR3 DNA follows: TGTGCCAGCAGCTCTAGAGAAACCGGGGAGCTGTTTTTT. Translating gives CASSSRETGELFF.

The CDR3 DNA follows: TGTGCCTGGAGGCGGTCCCACAGGGAGGGAGCTGAAGCTTTCTTT. This encodes CAWRRSHREGAEAFF. The gene calls are TRBV30 and TRBJ1-1, with D possibly matching TRBD1 (6 bases). Per the germline V gene, CDR1 is GTSNPN and CDR2 is SVGIG (reference sequence). The CDR3 consists of 15 residues. With 3 bases removed from V and 6 bases from J, the gap between germline ends came to 20 bases. The variable domain in full, completed from reference TRBV30 and TRBJ1-1, reads SQTIHQWPATLVQPVGSPLSLECTVEGTSNPNLYWYRQAAGRGLQLLFYSVGIGQISSEVPQNLSASRPQDRQFILSSKKLLLSDSGFYLCAWRRSHREGAEAFFGQGTRLTVV.

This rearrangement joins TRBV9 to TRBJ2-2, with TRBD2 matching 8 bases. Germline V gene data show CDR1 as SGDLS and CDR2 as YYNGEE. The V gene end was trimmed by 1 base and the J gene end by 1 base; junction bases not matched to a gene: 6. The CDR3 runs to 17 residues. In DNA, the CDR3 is TGTGCCAGCAGCGTACTCGCGGGGGGACTGAACACCGGGGAGCTGTTTTTT. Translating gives CASSVLAGGLNTGELFF.

The CDR3 DNA sequence: TGTGCCTGGAGTTTGGACACCAACTATGGCTACACCTTC. Its translation: CAWSLDTNYGYTF. The chain combines TRBV30 with TRBJ1-2, with D perhaps matching TRBD1 (5 bases). The CDR3 loop spans 13 amino acids. Germline CDR1 and CDR2: GTSNPN and SVGIG (reference sequence). V was shortened by 2 bases and J by 2 bases, with 9 bases between the two germline ends.

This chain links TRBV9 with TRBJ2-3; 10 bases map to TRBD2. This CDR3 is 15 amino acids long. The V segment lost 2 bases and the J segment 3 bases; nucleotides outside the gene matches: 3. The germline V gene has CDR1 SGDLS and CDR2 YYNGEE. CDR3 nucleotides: TGTGCCAGCAGCGTCAGCGGGGGGGCGACAGATACGCAGTATTTT. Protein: CASSVSGGATDTQYF.

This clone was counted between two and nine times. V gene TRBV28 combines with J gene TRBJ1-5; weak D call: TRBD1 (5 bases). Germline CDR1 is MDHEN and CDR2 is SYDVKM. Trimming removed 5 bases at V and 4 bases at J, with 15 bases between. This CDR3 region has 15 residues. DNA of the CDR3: TGTGCCAGCAGTCCCCCACCCGGGGGTAATCAGCCCCAGCATTTT. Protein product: CASSPPPGGNQPQHF.

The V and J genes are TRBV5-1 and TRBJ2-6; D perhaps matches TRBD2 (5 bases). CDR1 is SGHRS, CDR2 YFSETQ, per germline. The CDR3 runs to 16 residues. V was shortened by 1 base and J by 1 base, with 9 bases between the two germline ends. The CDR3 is CASSLRDLSGANVLTF. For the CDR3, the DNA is TGCGCCAGCAGCTTGCGGGATCTTTCTGGGGCCAACGTCCTGACTTTC.

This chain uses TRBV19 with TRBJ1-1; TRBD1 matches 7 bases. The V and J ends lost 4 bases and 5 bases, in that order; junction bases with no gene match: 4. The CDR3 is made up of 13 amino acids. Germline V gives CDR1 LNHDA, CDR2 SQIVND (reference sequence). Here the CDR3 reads CASSTVQGTEAFF. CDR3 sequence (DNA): TGTGCCAGTAGTACTGTACAGGGGACTGAAGCTTTCTTT. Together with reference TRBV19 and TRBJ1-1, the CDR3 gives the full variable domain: DGGITQSPKYLFRKEGQNVTLSCEQNLNHDAMYWYRQDPGQGLRLIYYSQIVNDFQKGDIAEGYSVSREKKESFPLTVTSAQKNPTAFYLCASSTVQGTEAFFGQGTRLTVV.

CDR3 sequence: CASRRQLRDHNQPQHF. The CDR3, as DNA: TGTGCCAGCAGGAGACAGCTAAGAGACCACAATCAGCCCCAGCATTTT. This chain uses TRBV6-6 with TRBJ1-5; tentative D call: TRBD1 (5 bases). V shed 6 bases and J shed 3 bases, with 18 bases lying between them. The CDR3 sequence is 16 residues long. Germline V gene data show CDR1 as MNHNY and CDR2 as SVGAGI (reference sequence).

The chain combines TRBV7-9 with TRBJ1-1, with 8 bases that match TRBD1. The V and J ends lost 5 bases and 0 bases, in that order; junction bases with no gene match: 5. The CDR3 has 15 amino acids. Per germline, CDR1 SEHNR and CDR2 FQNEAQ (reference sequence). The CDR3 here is CASSADRALNTEAFF. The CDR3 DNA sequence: TGTGCCAGCAGCGCGGACAGGGCCCTGAACACTGAAGCTTTCTTT.

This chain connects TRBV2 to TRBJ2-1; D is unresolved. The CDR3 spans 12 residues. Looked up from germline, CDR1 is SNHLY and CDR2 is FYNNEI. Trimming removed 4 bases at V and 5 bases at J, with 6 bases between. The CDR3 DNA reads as TGTGCCAGCAGTGTTAGAAACAATGAGCAGTTCTTC. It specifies CASSVRNNEQFF. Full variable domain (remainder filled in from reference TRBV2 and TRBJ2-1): EPEVTQTPSHQVTQMGQEVILRCVPISNHLYFYWYRQILGQKVEFLVSFYNNEISEKSEIFDDQFSVERPDGSNFTLKIRSTKLEDSAMYFCASSVRNNEQFFGPGTRLTVL.

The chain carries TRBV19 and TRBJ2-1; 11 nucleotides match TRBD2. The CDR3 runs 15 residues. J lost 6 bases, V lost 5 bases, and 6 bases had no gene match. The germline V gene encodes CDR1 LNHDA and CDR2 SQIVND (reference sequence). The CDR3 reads CASSVLAGGFNEQFF. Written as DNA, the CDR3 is TGTGCCAGTAGTGTCCTAGCGGGAGGTTTCAATGAGCAGTTCTTC.

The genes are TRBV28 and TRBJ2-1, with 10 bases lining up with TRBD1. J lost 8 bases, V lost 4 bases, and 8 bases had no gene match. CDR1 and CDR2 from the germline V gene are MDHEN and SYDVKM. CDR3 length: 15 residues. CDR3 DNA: TGTGCCAGCAGTTGGGGACAGGGGAACCTAGATGAGCAGTTCTTC. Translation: CASSWGQGNLDEQFF. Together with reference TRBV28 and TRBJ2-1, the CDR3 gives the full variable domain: DVKVTQSSRYLVKRTGEKVFLECVQDMDHENMFWYRQDPGLGLRLIYFSYDVKMKEKGDIPEGYSVSREKKERFSLILESASTNQTSMYLCASSWGQGNLDEQFFGPGTRLTVL.

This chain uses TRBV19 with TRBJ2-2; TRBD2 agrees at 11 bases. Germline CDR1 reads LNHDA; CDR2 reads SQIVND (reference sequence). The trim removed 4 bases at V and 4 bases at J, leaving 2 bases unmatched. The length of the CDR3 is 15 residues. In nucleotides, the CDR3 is TGTGCCAGTAGTAGGACTAGCGGGTTCACCGGGGAGCTGTTTTTT. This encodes CASSRTSGFTGELFF.

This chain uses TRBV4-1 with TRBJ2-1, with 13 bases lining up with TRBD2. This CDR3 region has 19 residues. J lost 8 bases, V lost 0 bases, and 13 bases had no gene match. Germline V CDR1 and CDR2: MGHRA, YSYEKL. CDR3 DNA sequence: TGCGCCAGCAGCCAAGATCAGACCCTTCGGACTAGCGGGAGACATGAGCAGTTCTTC. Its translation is CASSQDQTLRTSGRHEQFF.